This TCR beta chain was recovered during a study of early T cells in non-severe SARS-CoV-2 infection. Study information: It was bulk RNA from unsorted whole blood that was sequenced, and the chains were unpaired. Study-level points and caveats: CD4 and private specificities were missed by VDJdb matching, which favored anti-spike CD8 responses.

Unique molecular identifier tags were affixed to discrete cDNA molecules. TCRdb processed the 5' RACE reads anew with MiXCR; each CDR3 protein has one entry. The table includes 65,000 to 95,000 distinct CDR3 sequences, about 9.6% detected once. This clonotype was recorded many times. The antigen remains undetermined. The sample consisted of whole blood. This receptor was identified in an adult who was a healthcare worker with PCR-confirmed SARS-CoV-2 infection or an uninfected control (not recorded which).

CDR3 nucleotides: TGTGCCAGCAGCGTACAGGGGACCTACACCTTC. Translation: CASSVQGTYTF. The V call is TRBV9, the J call TRBJ1-2; a possible D gene is TRBD1 (6 bases). Looked up from germline, CDR1 is SGDLS and CDR2 is YYNGEE. The length of the CDR3 is 11 residues. Trimming pared 1 base from V and 10 bases from J, leaving 8 bases between.